This is a list of T cell receptor beta chains from one sample in a study of cytomegalovirus exposure and HLA in healthy donors. The method was immunoSEQ multiplex PCR; TCRdb's version includes in-frame clones alone and lacks a portion of them. Of approximately 200,000 clones listed, 79% are singletons. Sequencing was done on a sample of PBMCs. Every receptor here comes from a girl between 10 and 17 years old in good health and CMV-seropositive. The CDR3 runs from the conserved cysteine through the conserved F or W. D genes are given only for firm matches. Expanded clones get a size class; other rows say once, few or many, or leave the size out.

D gene,J gene,V gene,clone size,CDR3 DNA,CDR3 protein
TRBD1,TRBJ1-1,TRBV10-3,NA,TGTGCCATCAGTGAGTCGGGCGGCCAGGGGGTATATGAAGCTTTCTTT,CAISESGGQGVYEAFF
TRBD1,TRBJ1-4,TRBV27,NA,TGTGCCAGCTCGACGGACAGGGGGAGAGAAAAACTGTTTTTT,CASSTDRGREKLFF
TRBD1,TRBJ2-7,TRBV5-6,NA,TGTGCCAGCAGATCCGGGACAGCACCAATGGGCGAGCAGTACTTC,CASRSGTAPMGEQYF
TRBD2,TRBJ2-7,TRBV7-9,NA,TGTGCCAGCAGCTACCTAGCGGGGGGCCTCTACGAGCAGTACTTC,CASSYLAGGLYEQYF
TRBD2,TRBJ2-2,TRBV19,few,TGTGCCAGGGACCGGGGGGGCGGGGAGCTGTTTTTT,CARDRGGGELFF
NA,TRBJ2-5,TRBV20-1,NA,TGCAGTGCTAGAGCGGAGACCCAGTACTTC,CSARAETQYF
TRBD1,TRBJ2-4,TRBV5-1,NA,TGCGCCAGCAGCGCAGGGACAGACAAAAACATTCAGTACTTC,CASSAGTDKNIQYF
NA,TRBJ1-4,TRBV11-2,once,TGTGCCAGCAGCTTAACTCCGTGGATTCAGTCAGGTGAAAAACTGTTTTTT,CASSLTPWIQSGEKLFF
NA,TRBJ2-5,TRBV9,NA,TGTGCCAGCAGCGTAGAGTGGGGGAGGCAAGAGACCCAGTACTTC,CASSVEWGRQETQYF
TRBD2,TRBJ2-7,TRBV4-2,NA,TGTGCCAGCAGCCAAGTGGAGACTAGCTGGGAGCAGTACTTC,CASSQVETSWEQYF
TRBD1,TRBJ1-1,TRBV10-3,NA,TGTGCCATCAAAACGGGACAGGGAAAAGAGAACACTGAAGCTTTCTTT,CAIKTGQGKENTEAFF
NA,TRBJ2-7,TRBV7-9,few,TGTGCCAGCAGCTTGGCAGGGTTTATCTACGAGCAGTACTTC,CASSLAGFIYEQYF
TRBD1,TRBJ2-2,TRBV7-6,NA,TGTGCCAGCAGCCCGGGACAGGGGGCAATCGGGGAGCTGTTTTTT,CASSPGQGAIGELFF
TRBD2,TRBJ2-1,TRBV5-1,NA,TGCGCCAGCAGCTTGGTTAGCGGGGCTTACAATGAGCAGTTCTTC,CASSLVSGAYNEQFF
TRBD2,TRBJ2-1,TRBV6-1,NA,TGTGCCAGCAGTGGAAAAGGGCTAGCGGGGGGCGTTAACAATGAGCAGTTCTTC,CASSGKGLAGGVNNEQFF
TRBD1,TRBJ2-7,TRBV6-5,NA,TGTGCCAGCAGCATCGGGACAGCCTCCTACGAGCAGTACTTC,CASSIGTASYEQYF
TRBD1,TRBJ1-1,TRBV6-1,NA,TGTGCCAGCACCGCGACAGGGTTAGGGAACACTGAAGCTTTCTTT,CASTATGLGNTEAFF
NA,TRBJ2-7,TRBV6-7,NA,TGTGCCATTCCCCCCGAGTCCTACGAGCAGTACTTC,CAIPPESYEQYF
NA,TRBJ1-6,TRBV5-6,NA,TGTGCCAGCAGCTCGGCCGGGTTTTATAATTCACCCCTCCACTTT,CASSSAGFYNSPLHF
NA,TRBJ2-7,TRBV7-9,NA,TGTGCCAGCAGCTTATTGCCCAGCTCCTACGAGCAGTACTTC,CASSLLPSSYEQYF
TRBD1,TRBJ1-5,TRBV5-7,few,TGTGCCAGCACCCCAGGGTCGGGGACAGGGTTCAATCAGCCCCAGCATTTT,CASTPGSGTGFNQPQHF
TRBD1,TRBJ1-1,TRBV6-5,NA,TGTGCCAGCAGTGCAGGACAGGGGGCAACTGAAGCTTTCTTT,CASSAGQGATEAFF
NA,TRBJ1-2,TRBV5-1,NA,TGCGCCAGCAGCTCGCGCCAGGGTGATGGCTACACCTTC,CASSSRQGDGYTF
NA,TRBJ2-5,TRBV7-9,NA,TGTTCCAGCAGCTTATCTTCTAGCGCGGAGACCCAGTACTTC,CSSSLSSSAETQYF
NA,TRBJ1-1,TRBV9,NA,TGTGCCAGCAGCTCCGACGTGAGCCGAGGCGAAGCTTTCTTT,CASSSDVSRGEAFF
TRBD2,TRBJ2-7,TRBV27,once,TGTGCCAGCAGTTTAGGGACTAGCGGGGTTTACGAGCAGTACTTC,CASSLGTSGVYEQYF
NA,TRBJ2-2,TRBV7-9,NA,TGTGCCAGCAGCTTTTTAGGGGGGGACACCGGGGAGCTGTTTTTT,CASSFLGGDTGELFF
NA,TRBJ2-3,TRBV7-2,NA,TGTGCCAGCAGCTTAAGGGGAGGGGGACTAAGCACAGATACGCAGTATTTT,CASSLRGGGLSTDTQYF
TRBD2,TRBJ2-7,TRBV5-1,once,TGCGCCAGCAGCTCGCAGGGGCGGGGGGACGAGCAGTACTTC,CASSSQGRGDEQYF
NA,TRBJ2-7,TRBV30,NA,TGTGCCTGGAGTTACCCCGGGTCTAAGGCCTACGAGCAGTACTTC,CAWSYPGSKAYEQYF
NA,TRBJ1-2,TRBV27,NA,TGTGCCAGCAGTTTTTGGGGCGGGGACTATGGCTACACCTTC,CASSFWGGDYGYTF
NA,TRBJ2-2,TRBV5-1,NA,TGCGCCAGCAGCGTCCTGACAGGGAACACCGGGGAGCTGTTTTTT,CASSVLTGNTGELFF
NA,TRBJ2-7,TRBV6-5,NA,TGTGCCAGCAGTTACGTCTCCGGGACATCCTACGAGCAGTACTTC,CASSYVSGTSYEQYF
TRBD1,TRBJ1-4,TRBV19,NA,TGTGCCAGTAGTATTCCAGGGGGGAATGAAAAACTGTTTTTT,CASSIPGGNEKLFF
TRBD1,TRBJ2-7,TRBV10-3,NA,TGTGCCATCACCTCCGGGACAGACCTCTACGAGCAGTACTTC,CAITSGTDLYEQYF
TRBD2,TRBJ2-5,TRBV30,once,TGTGCCTGGACTAGCGGAACCCAAGAGACCCAGTACTTC,CAWTSGTQETQYF
TRBD1,TRBJ1-2,TRBV6-5,NA,TGTGCCAGCAGGACCGGACAGGGAGTGGGGGGCTACACCTTC,CASRTGQGVGGYTF
TRBD2,TRBJ2-3,TRBV4-1,NA,TGCGCCAGCAGCCAAGTACTAGCGCAGAGCACAGATACGCAGTATTTT,CASSQVLAQSTDTQYF
NA,TRBJ2-7,TRBV6-1,NA,TGTGCCAGCAATGAGGCCCCCTACGAGCAGTACTTC,CASNEAPYEQYF
TRBD2,TRBJ2-1,TRBV4-3,NA,TGCGCCAGCAGCCGTACAGTAGCGGGGGGGCCCAATGAGCAGTTCTTC,CASSRTVAGGPNEQFF